The 26 T cell receptor beta chains below come from one sample, sequenced in a study of T cell changes during pregnancy in multiple sclerosis. Assay: immunoSEQ multiplex PCR; the TCRdb copy retains only in-frame clones and omits some. Here the sample spans roughly 40,000 clones, 90% being singletons. This sample comprised CD4+ T cells from peripheral blood mononuclear cells, obtained in the third trimester of pregnancy. The receptors were gathered from a female donor with multiple sclerosis, enrolled in a pregnancy study.

This rearrangement joins TRBV10-3 to TRBJ2-7, with TRBD1 identical over 9 bases. This CDR3 spans 16 amino acids. The germline V gene has CDR1 ENHRY and CDR2 SYGVKD. V dropped 4 bases and J dropped 5; count of bases not matched to a gene: 12. In DNA, the CDR3 is TGTGCCATCAGTGCCGACACGGGACAGGGCCCGCACGAGCAGTACTTC. Translating gives CAISADTGQGPHEQYF.

Of note for this clone: Mismatch with germline at one junction end may stem from a read error. This sequence joins TRBV6-1 and TRBJ1-1; D not resolved. Germline lookup yields CDR1 MNHNS and CDR2 SASEGT. The CDR3 is 11 amino acids. The CDR3: CASDRNSEAFF. The CDR3 DNA is TGTGCCAGCGATCGTAACAGTGAAGCTTTCTTT.

The chain links TRBV6-1 to TRBJ1-5, with D unclear. The CDR3 sequence is 12 residues long. Trimming took off 3 bases at V and 7 bases at J, with 7 bases between the two ends. Germline V lookup: CDR1 MNHNS, CDR2 SASEGT. CDR3 protein: CASSESGQPQHF. The CDR3 DNA sequence: TGTGCCAGCAGTGAGTCGGGGCAGCCCCAGCATTTT.

The chain uses TRBV18 and TRBJ2-1; 7 nucleotides match TRBD2. CDR3 length equals 15 residues. The germline V gene encodes CDR1 KGHSH and CDR2 LQKENI. Unmatched junction bases numbered 4, after V lost 1 base and J lost 4 bases. The DNA of the CDR3 is TGTGCCAGCTCACCACGGCTGGGGGGGTACAATGAGCAGTTCTTC. It codes for CASSPRLGGYNEQFF.

The chain couples TRBV28 to TRBJ2-1, with 8 bases aligning to TRBD1. The CDR3 is 15 amino acids. The V gene's germline CDR1 is MDHEN and CDR2 SYDVKM. Trimming removed 5 bases from V and 4 bases from J; junction bases left unmatched: 7. The CDR3 spells CASSRPGGRYNEQFF. The CDR3 region has the DNA TGTGCCAGCAGTCGCCCAGGGGGCAGGTACAATGAGCAGTTCTTC.

V usage is TRBV9 and J usage is TRBJ1-3; TRBD1 matches 9 bases. V shed 0 bases and J 4 bases; nucleotides not matched to a gene: 8. The CDR3 runs 17 residues. Germline CDR1 SGDLS, CDR2 YYNGEE. The CDR3 nucleotides are TGTGCCAGCAGCGTAGCTCCACAGGGGGCTGGAGGAAACACCATATATTTT. It specifies CASSVAPQGAGGNTIYF.

The chain uses TRBV5-6 and TRBJ2-1, with 12 positions matching TRBD2. With 2 bases clipped from V and 4 bases from J, the junction kept 4 bases outside the gene matches. The CDR3 sequence is 16 residues long. Germline CDR1 SGHDT, CDR2 YYEEEE. DNA of the CDR3: TGTGCCAGCAGCTTCGCGGGACTAGCGGGTTACAATGAGCAGTTCTTC. As protein: CASSFAGLAGYNEQFF. Full variable domain (rest looked up from reference TRBV5-6 and TRBJ2-1): DAGVTQSPTHLIKTRGQQVTLRCSPKSGHDTVSWYQQALGQGPQFIFQYYEEEERQRGNFPDRFSGHQFPNYSSELNVNALLLGDSALYLCASSFAGLAGYNEQFFGPGTRLTVL.

This rearrangement joins TRBV6-6 to TRBJ2-6; D call uncertain. V lost 6 bases and J lost 8, with 14 bases in between. Per germline, CDR1 MNHNY and CDR2 SVGAGI (reference sequence). This CDR3 has 14 amino acids. CDR3 region: CASSHHKTSNVLTF. CDR3 nucleotide sequence: TGTGCCAGCAGCCACCATAAAACTTCCAACGTCCTGACTTTC.

The CDR3 protein is CASTPSTGSYGYTF. The CDR3 DNA follows: TGTGCCAGCACACCCTCGACAGGGAGCTATGGCTACACCTTC. The chain has TRBV6-1 and TRBJ1-2; 7 nucleotides line up with TRBD1. Germline-derived CDR1 and CDR2 are MNHNS and SASEGT. V shed 7 bases, J shed 4 bases, and the junction held 9 bases outside the gene matches. CDR3 length: 14 residues.

V gene TRBV7-2 combines with J gene TRBJ2-3; the D gene is possibly TRBD1 (6 bases). V was clipped by 0 bases and J by 14 bases, with 9 bases between them. CDR1 and CDR2 from the germline V gene are SGHTA and FQGNSA. The CDR3 runs to 11 residues. The DNA of the CDR3 is TGTGCCAGCAGCTTAGCACAGGGCAGGTATTTT. It specifies CASSLAQGRYF.

J is TRBJ2-7 and V is TRBV30, with a tentative D call TRBD1 (5 bases). Trimming took 2 bases from V and 0 from J, leaving 11 bases between them. CDR3 length: 14 amino acids. Germline CDR1 GTSNPN, CDR2 SVGIG (reference sequence). CDR3 sequence reads: CAWSSHRSSYEQYF. Here the CDR3 DNA reads TGTGCCTGGAGTTCCCACAGGTCCTCCTACGAGCAGTACTTC.

The chain recombines TRBV6-5 with TRBJ1-1; weak D call: TRBD1 (5 bases). The CDR3 length is 13 residues. Germline V gene lookup returns CDR1 MNHEY and CDR2 SVGAGI. V dropped 7 bases and J dropped 1 base, with 10 bases sitting between them. In DNA, the CDR3 is TGTGCCAGCATAGGGGCTCCGAACACTGAAGCTTTCTTT. Translated, it gives CASIGAPNTEAFF.

V gene TRBV2 combines with J gene TRBJ2-3, with a weak D call TRBD2 (5 bases). With 5 bases removed from V and 0 bases from J, the gap between germline ends came to 9 bases. The germline V gene has CDR1 SNHLY and CDR2 FYNNEI. The CDR3 has 14 residues. The DNA for the CDR3 is TGTGCCAGCAGTCGCGGGCTTAGCACAGATACGCAGTATTTT. It specifies CASSRGLSTDTQYF. Variable domain in full (rest from reference TRBV2 and TRBJ2-3): EPEVTQTPSHQVTQMGQEVILRCVPISNHLYFYWYRQILGQKVEFLVSFYNNEISEKSEIFDDQFSVERPDGSNFTLKIRSTKLEDSAMYFCASSRGLSTDTQYFGPGTRLTVL.

The rearrangement joins TRBV7-9 to TRBJ2-7, with 14 positions matching TRBD2. Trimming cost V 5 bases and J 4 bases; bases outside gene matches: 16. The CDR3 contains 19 residues. Germline loops: CDR1 SEHNR, CDR2 FQNEAQ (reference sequence). DNA of the CDR3: TGTGCCAGCAGCCCGAGTCCGGGACTAGCGGGAGTCCGATCGTACGAGCAGTACTTC. Protein product: CASSPSPGLAGVRSYEQYF.

The V call is TRBV20-1, the J call TRBJ1-4; D not certain. This CDR3 is built from 10 residues. Germline CDR1 reads DFQATT; CDR2 reads SNEGSKA (reference sequence). Trimming shortened V by 3 bases and J by 16 bases, and 12 bases separated the two germline ends. The CDR3 sequence is CSASLWSGFF. CDR3 bases: TGCAGTGCTAGTTTGTGGTCAGGGTTTTTT.

The chain combines TRBV27 with TRBJ2-7, with D maybe TRBD2 (5 bases). The V end lost 4 bases, the J end lost 5 bases, and 12 bases lay between the germline ends. Germline V gives CDR1 MNHEY, CDR2 SMNVEV (reference sequence). This CDR3 contains 13 residues. CDR3 sequence reads: CASSWTVGNEQYF. CDR3 nucleotides: TGTGCCAGCAGTTGGACGGTCGGGAACGAGCAGTACTTC.

The V and J genes are TRBV21-1 and TRBJ2-7; no check of the table's D call, TRBD2, against the DNA was made. TRBV21-1 is deemed a pseudogene. This CDR3 is built from 18 residues. CDR3 sequence: CASSKAGRGLADSYEQYF. For the CDR3, the DNA is TGTGCCAGCAGCAAAGCCGGTCGGGGACTAGCGGATTCCTACGAGCAGTACTTC.

The CDR3 region is CASSLRQGIHNEQFF. In nucleotides, the CDR3 is TGTGCCAGCAGCTTGCGGCAGGGGATCCACAATGAGCAGTTCTTC. J is TRBJ2-1 and V is TRBV5-6; a possible D gene is TRBD1 (6 bases). The CDR3 runs to 15 residues. Germline assignment: CDR1 SGHDT and CDR2 YYEEEE. Trimming removed 1 base from V and 5 bases from J, with 13 bases in between. The complete variable domain, with remaining parts taken from reference TRBV5-6 and TRBJ2-1, reads DAGVTQSPTHLIKTRGQQVTLRCSPKSGHDTVSWYQQALGQGPQFIFQYYEEEERQRGNFPDRFSGHQFPNYSSELNVNALLLGDSALYLCASSLRQGIHNEQFFGPGTRLTVL.

The CDR3 bases are TGTGCCAGCGGGACTAGCGGGGCATTTTCCTACGAGCAGTACTTC. Amino acid sequence: CASGTSGAFSYEQYF. This rearrangement joins TRBV6-1 to TRBJ2-7; 13 bases are a match to TRBD2. The CDR3 covers 15 residues. V trimming: 8 bases; J trimming: 1 base; junction bases outside the gene matches: 5. Germline CDR1 MNHNS, CDR2 SASEGT.

The J gene is TRBJ2-7, the V gene TRBV12-2; the D call TRBD1 from the table was never checked on the DNA. TRBV12-2 is a pseudogene. The CDR3 sequence is 16 residues long. Here the CDR3 reads CASRLPRTGCTYEQYF. Written as DNA, the CDR3 is TGTGCAAGTCGCTTACCTCGGACAGGCTGTACCTACGAGCAGTACTTC.

The chain is built from TRBV5-1 and TRBJ1-2, with a tentative D call TRBD1 (5 bases). The V gene lost 1 base and the J gene lost 4 bases, with 14 bases spanning the gap. This CDR3 has 15 residues. The germline V gene has CDR1 SGHRS and CDR2 YFSETQ. The CDR3 DNA follows: TGCGCCAGCAGCTTGAATGTAGGGGTCGGCTATGGCTACACCTTC. Translated, it gives CASSLNVGVGYGYTF.

J is TRBJ2-5 and V is TRBV4-1, with TRBD1 matching 8 bases. V lost 0 bases, J lost 7 bases, and 10 bases stayed unmatched. Germline V gene data show CDR1 as MGHRA and CDR2 as YSYEKL. The CDR3 totals 16 residues. This CDR3 reads CASSQEGVGDRGTQYF. The CDR3 DNA is TGCGCCAGCAGCCAAGAGGGTGTTGGAGACAGGGGGACCCAGTACTTC.

The chain links TRBV15 to TRBJ2-5, with D unclear. The CDR3 is made up of 15 amino acids. Between the trimmed V and J ends, which lost 0 bases and 0 bases, there was a span of 8 bases. Germline loops: CDR1 LNHNV, CDR2 YYDKDF (reference sequence). The CDR3 sequence: CATSRDSQYQETQYF. Here the CDR3 DNA reads TGTGCCACCAGCAGAGATTCCCAGTACCAAGAGACCCAGTACTTC.

The rearrangement joins TRBV7-9 to TRBJ2-3; 11 bases fit TRBD1. V lost 5 bases, J lost 2 bases, and 15 bases stayed unmatched. The CDR3 sequence is 19 residues long. CDR1 is SEHNR, CDR2 FQNEAQ, per germline (reference sequence). The CDR3 region has the DNA TGTGCCAGCAGCGGCGGGACAGGGGGGGGACTAGCCTACACAGATACGCAGTATTTT. This gives the protein CASSGGTGGGLAYTDTQYF.

This clone has a handful of counts. The gene calls are TRBV5-4 and TRBJ2-1; the match to TRBD2 covers 12 bases. The CDR3 is 15 amino acids. Germline loops: CDR1 SGHNT, CDR2 YYREEE (reference sequence). The junction had 3 bases not matched to a gene; V was cut back by 4 bases and J by 4 bases. The CDR3 reads CASSPTSGSYNEQFF. Here the CDR3 DNA reads TGTGCCAGCAGCCCGACTAGCGGGAGTTACAATGAGCAGTTCTTC.

As regards this clone: Within the sample, other DNA sequences also encode this same CDR3. The chain links TRBV29-1 to TRBJ1-4; TRBD1 aligns across 10 bases. The CDR3 sequence is 13 residues long. Germline CDR1 and CDR2: SQVTM and ANQGSEA. Trimming took 5 bases from V and 7 from J; bases not matched to a gene: 4. In nucleotides, the CDR3 is TGCAGCGTTCGCCGGGACAGGGGTGAAAAACTGTTTTTT. Translation gives CSVRRDRGEKLFF. Together with reference TRBV29-1 and TRBJ1-4, the CDR3 gives the full variable domain: SAVISQKPSRDICQRGTSLTIQCQVDSQVTMMFWYRQQPGQSLTLIATANQGSEATYESGFVIDKFPISRPNLTFSTLTVSNMSPEDSSIYLCSVRRDRGEKLFFGSGTQLSVL.